Following are 16 T cell receptor beta chains from one sample sequenced in a study of OX40 agonist ivuxolimab in advanced cancers. The repertoire was sequenced with immunoSEQ multiplex PCR; TCRdb's copy has only in-frame clones and lacks some. Of tens of thousands of clones in the sample, roughly 82% were seen once. Here the sequenced sample was CD4+ or CD8+ T cells sorted from blood, taken in a trial of the OX40 agonist ivuxolimab. These receptor sequences come from an adult with an advanced solid tumor such as melanoma, head and neck, liver or kidney cancer.

The chain is built from TRBV2 and TRBJ2-7; 8 bases match TRBD1. The CDR3 contains 13 residues. With 5 bases clipped from V and 5 bases from J, the junction kept 5 bases outside the gene matches. Germline values: CDR1 SNHLY, CDR2 FYNNEI. CDR3 in amino acids: CASSLDRVNEQYF. The CDR3 DNA follows: TGTGCCAGCAGTCTGGACAGGGTAAACGAGCAGTACTTC.

The table lists this clone with a few counts. The genes are TRBV28 and TRBJ1-2; D is unresolved. Germline-derived CDR1 and CDR2 are MDHEN and SYDVKM. V was cut by 3 bases and J by 4 bases, with 6 bases left in between. This CDR3 spans 12 amino acids. The CDR3 coding sequence is TGTGCCAGCAGTTTGAATCGCTATGGCTACACCTTC. Translated: CASSLNRYGYTF.

This clone has a single count. Mismatch with germline at one junction end may stem from a read error. The chain couples TRBV4-1 to TRBJ2-1, with a tentative D call TRBD2 (6 bases). CDR1 is MGHRA, CDR2 YSYEKL, per germline. This CDR3 region has 16 residues. The CDR3 here is CASSQAGMFLYNEQFF. In nucleotides, the CDR3 is TGCGCCAGCAGTCAAGCGGGCATGTTCCTGTACAATGAGCAGTTCTTC.

The gene calls are TRBV11-3 and TRBJ2-1, with unresolved D. V lost 4 bases and J lost 8, with 15 bases in between. The germline gives CDR1 SGHNT, CDR2 YENEEA. This CDR3 spans 14 amino acids. In nucleotides, the CDR3 is TGTGCCAGCAGCTCCCGGGCAGCCAGCCATGAGCAGTTCTTC. Translation: CASSSRAASHEQFF.

This clone was seen a few times. J is TRBJ1-2 and V is TRBV4-3, with 9 bases matching TRBD1. The CDR3 has 15 amino acids. Trimming at V came to 0 bases and at J to 5 bases, leaving 4 bases not matched to a gene. Per germline, CDR1 LGHNA and CDR2 YSLEER. In nucleotides, the CDR3 is TGCGCCAGCAGCCAAGATCGGGGACAGGGTTATGGCTACACCTTC. Its protein product is CASSQDRGQGYGYTF.

This clone was seen more than once but under ten times. The V gene is TRBV2, the J gene TRBJ2-2; D uncertain. The CDR3 spans 13 residues. V was cut by 7 bases and J by 1 base, with 7 bases left in between. CDR1 SNHLY and CDR2 FYNNEI come from the germline V gene. The CDR3 sequence: CASNRRNTGELFF. DNA for the CDR3: TGTGCCAGCAACCGCAGGAACACCGGGGAGCTGTTTTTT.

In this sample, this clone turned up once. The gene calls are TRBV11-1 and TRBJ2-1; 8 bases line up with TRBD1. CDR1 is SGHAT and CDR2 is FQDESV in the germline V gene (reference sequence). Trimming removed 5 bases from V and 3 bases from J; junction bases left unmatched: 6. There are 15 residues in the CDR3. The CDR3 sequence: CASSVDRGNYNEQFF. CDR3 sequence (DNA): TGTGCCAGCAGCGTCGACAGGGGTAACTACAATGAGCAGTTCTTC.

The chain couples TRBV7-2 to TRBJ2-3; D is ambiguous. The germline V and J ends were trimmed by 2 bases and 7 bases, with 19 bases remaining between them. This CDR3 has 16 amino acids. The germline V gene encodes CDR1 SGHTA and CDR2 FQGNSA. The CDR3, as DNA: TGTGCCAGCAGCTTAATTCAGTGGCATAAAGGGAATACGCAGTATTTT. It translates to CASSLIQWHKGNTQYF.

The rearrangement uses TRBV19 and TRBJ1-1, with D perhaps TRBD1 (5 bases). V gave up 8 bases and J gave up 7 bases, with 14 bases separating them. Germline values: CDR1 LNHDA, CDR2 SQIVND (reference sequence). The CDR3 has 12 residues. CDR3 DNA: TGTGCCAGTGCCCTTCTCGGGGGTGAAGCTTTCTTT. As protein: CASALLGGEAFF.

This clone showed up just a few times. The chain couples TRBV18 to TRBJ1-2; no clear D gene. Trimming pared 3 bases from V and 4 bases from J, leaving 12 bases between. Per germline, CDR1 KGHSH and CDR2 LQKENI. CDR3 length: 14 residues. Here the CDR3 reads CASSPVEGRYGYTF. DNA for the CDR3: TGTGCCAGCTCACCTGTAGAAGGGCGCTATGGCTACACCTTC.

The rearrangement links TRBV15 to TRBJ2-2; D may match TRBD1 or TRBD2 (5 bases each). This CDR3 spans 14 amino acids. The V and J ends lost 2 bases and 5 bases respectively, with 9 bases between them. Germline CDR1 reads LNHNV; CDR2 reads YYDKDF (reference sequence). CDR3 sequence reads: CATSRLAGTGELFF. The CDR3 DNA is TGTGCCACCAGCAGACTAGCAGGGACCGGGGAGCTGTTTTTT. Together with reference TRBV15 and TRBJ2-2, the CDR3 gives the full variable domain: DAMVIQNPRYQVTQFGKPVTLSCSQTLNHNVMYWYQQKSSQAPKLLFHYYDKDFNNEADTPDNFQSRRPNTSFCFLDIRSPGLGDTAMYLCATSRLAGTGELFFGEGSRLTVL.

The chain combines TRBV6-5 with TRBJ1-1; D gene uncertain. The CDR3 loop spans 12 amino acids. V was trimmed by 3 bases and J by 10 bases, leaving 12 bases between them. CDR1 is MNHEY and CDR2 is SVGAGI in the germline V gene. CDR3 protein: CASSYLGGVAFF. The CDR3 DNA sequence: TGTGCCAGCAGTTATCTAGGAGGTGTAGCTTTCTTT.

V is TRBV19 and J is TRBJ2-3; TRBD2 agrees at 9 bases. CDR3 length: 15 residues. Germline CDR1 reads LNHDA; CDR2 reads SQIVND (reference sequence). V gave up 10 bases and J gave up 2 bases; unmatched junction bases: 10. The CDR3 DNA is TGTGCCACCTCTAGCGGGGTTAGAAACACAGATACGCAGTATTTT. This codes for CATSSGVRNTDTQYF.

J is TRBJ2-7 and V is TRBV2; TRBD2 is a possible D gene (5 bases). This CDR3 has 14 residues. Germline loops: CDR1 SNHLY, CDR2 FYNNEI. Trimming took 4 bases from V and 3 from J, leaving 13 bases between them. The CDR3 coding sequence is TGTGCCAGCAGTGTATCCCTCGGGATCTACGAGCAGTACTTC. As protein: CASSVSLGIYEQYF.

The DNA of the CDR3 is TGTGCCAGCAGCTTAGACCCTCTTAGCCCTTCAACTAATGAAAAACTGTTTTTT. Translated, it gives CASSLDPLSPSTNEKLFF. V is TRBV7-2 and J is TRBJ1-4; D is unresolved. The CDR3 is 18 amino acids. Germline lookup yields CDR1 SGHTA and CDR2 FQGNSA. Between the trimmed V and J ends, which lost 1 base and 0 bases, there was a span of 15 bases.

This clone was counted a few times. The V and J genes are TRBV11-2 and TRBJ1-4; 8 bases map to TRBD1. With 5 bases clipped from V and 7 bases from J, the junction kept 3 bases outside the gene matches. Germline lookup yields CDR1 SGHAT and CDR2 FQNNGV. This CDR3 spans 13 amino acids. CDR3 DNA: TGTGCCAGCAGCCCGGACAGGGTTGAAAAACTGTTTTTT. It codes for CASSPDRVEKLFF.